This TCR beta chain originates from a study of T cell repertoires in cytomegalovirus infection. Whole-study context: Both a matching HLA type and CMV infection were indicated by public TCR beta signatures.

TCRdb independently ran MiXCR on the reads; one entry per CDR3 protein. Of 150,000 to 200,000 distinct CDR3 sequences listed, approximately 15% are singletons. Overall study results and limits: HLA-C-restricted CMV-specific TCR beta clonotypes were dominant in the ex vivo response. Cumulative public TCR beta family frequency identified carriers of CMV plus the relevant HLA.

V was cut by 6 bases and J by 2 bases, with 8 bases left in between. The CDR3 length is 11 residues. Germline V gene data show CDR1 as SQVTM and CDR2 as ANQGSEA. About this clonotype itself: The target antigen is unknown.

The receptor's source is a human donor in good health (CMV status not recorded). Some clones in this sample may be carry-over from other donors' samples. The rearrangement links TRBV29-1 to TRBJ2-7; D may be TRBD1 or TRBD2 (6 bases each). Sample: PBMCs. The CDR3 loop reads CSVGGAYEQYF. The CDR3 bases are TGCAGCGTGGGGGGCGCCTACGAGCAGTACTTC.